Following are 8 T cell receptor beta chains from one sample sequenced in a study of cytomegalovirus exposure and HLA in healthy donors. PCR used 60 Vbeta primers and 13 Jbeta primers. The data were produced by immunoSEQ multiplex PCR, yet TCRdb's version contains in-frame clones alone and is incomplete. Its clone listing holds about 130,000 clones. The sample consisted of PBMCs. The receptors derive from a man aged 30 to 39 in good health and CMV-seronegative.

This chain uses TRBV7-6 with TRBJ1-3; 9 nucleotides agree with TRBD1. The CDR3 runs to 15 residues. V shed 5 bases, J shed 5 bases, and the junction held 7 bases outside the gene matches. Germline values: CDR1 SGHVS, CDR2 FNYEAQ. In DNA form, the CDR3 reads TGTGCCAGCAGCCACGGGACAGGGAGCCGAAACACCATATATTTT. It yields the protein CASSHGTGSRNTIYF.

The genes are TRBV6-1 and TRBJ2-5, with 9 bases lining up with TRBD2. Germline lookup yields CDR1 MNHNS and CDR2 SASEGT. This CDR3 contains 14 residues. V lost 4 bases to trimming and J lost 1 base; unmatched junction nucleotides: 1. CDR3 amino acids: CASSASGVQETQYF. The CDR3 DNA reads TGTGCCAGCAGTGCTAGCGGGGTCCAAGAGACCCAGTACTTC.

The V call is TRBV27, the J call TRBJ1-3; D gene unclear. This CDR3 comprises 13 residues. The ends were cut back, 6 bases at V and 4 bases at J, with 10 bases in the middle. The germline V gene has CDR1 MNHEY and CDR2 SMNVEV (reference sequence). The CDR3 reads CASSLNVGNTIYF. The CDR3 DNA reads TGTGCCAGCAGCCTTAATGTCGGAAACACCATATATTTT.

The chain employs TRBV28 and TRBJ1-4, with 7 bases matching TRBD1. Germline CDR1 is MDHEN and CDR2 is SYDVKM. The CDR3 totals 14 residues. Trimming cost V 6 bases and J 8 bases; bases outside gene matches: 9. CDR3 sequence: CASRSTGMEEKLFF. The CDR3 nucleotides are TGTGCCAGCAGATCGACAGGGATGGAGGAAAAACTGTTTTTT.

With regard to this clone: This specimen includes other DNA sequences encoding the same CDR3. V is TRBV6-5 and J is TRBJ2-7; 12 bases fit TRBD1. Trimming cost V 1 base and J 6 bases; bases outside gene matches: 7. The CDR3 is 16 amino acids. Germline CDR1 reads MNHEY; CDR2 reads SVGAGI. The CDR3 here is CASSYLPGQGAREQYF. The CDR3 region has the DNA TGTGCCAGCAGTTACTTGCCGGGACAGGGGGCGCGCGAGCAGTACTTC.

The chain combines TRBV5-1 with TRBJ1-2; TRBD1 matches at 7 bases. The CDR3 has 15 amino acids. The V gene's germline CDR1 is SGHRS and CDR2 YFSETQ. V lost 4 bases, J lost 5 bases, and 11 bases stayed unmatched. CDR3 bases: TGCGCCAGCAGCCGGGGGACAGATAGTGTTTATGGCTACACCTTC. Translation: CASSRGTDSVYGYTF.

The V gene is TRBV5-4, the J gene TRBJ2-7, with 7 bases fitting TRBD1. The CDR3 covers 16 residues. Germline CDR1 SGHNT, CDR2 YYREEE (reference sequence). V lost 0 bases and J lost 6; bases outside the gene matches: 12. Here the CDR3 reads CASSLGTGPRAREQYF. DNA for the CDR3: TGTGCCAGCAGCTTGGGGACAGGACCTCGAGCGCGCGAGCAGTACTTC.

This chain links TRBV6-4 with TRBJ2-1, with D perhaps matching TRBD2 (6 bases). This CDR3 has 14 amino acids. CDR1 is MRHNA and CDR2 is SNTAGT in the germline V gene. The V end was cut by 6 bases, the J end by 0 bases, with 9 bases between. CDR3 nucleotides: TGTGCCAGCAGAGCGGGCGGCTCCTACAATGAGCAGTTCTTC. Translated, it gives CASRAGGSYNEQFF.